These T cell receptor beta chains were read from a single sample in a study of technical replicates of blood from several donors. The repertoire was sequenced with immunoSEQ multiplex PCR; TCRdb's copy has only in-frame clones and lacks some. The data contain around 69,000 clones, around 89% of them singletons. Sequences were obtained from PBMCs. The receptors derive from a human donor in good health. Some clones in this sample may be carry-over from other donors' samples. CDR3s include the opening cysteine and the closing phenylalanine or tryptophan. D genes are given only for firm matches. Some rows have no size entry. The others give once, few or many, or a class for an expanded clone.

V,D,J,size,DNA,CDR3
TRBV5-1,TRBD2,TRBJ2-1,-,TGCGCCAGCAGCTGGCTAGCGGGAGGGCCCTACAATGAGCAGTTCTTC,CASSWLAGGPYNEQFF
TRBV7-9,-,TRBJ1-1,-,TGTGCCAGCAGCTTAGAAGGGGCGAACACTGAAGCTTTCTTT,CASSLEGANTEAFF
TRBV29-1,-,TRBJ2-1,-,TGCAGCGTGGCCCGCACCCCTTACAATGAGCAGTTCTTC,CSVARTPYNEQFF
TRBV2,-,TRBJ1-5,-,TGTGCCAGCAGCGGAAACAGCCGCAATCAGCCCCAGCATTTT,CASSGNSRNQPQHF
TRBV2,-,TRBJ1-2,-,TGTGCCAGCAGCGCTGACGTACTATGGGGCTACACCTTC,CASSADVLWGYTF
TRBV7-6,-,TRBJ1-3,-,TGTGCCAGCAGCCCCCAGCCCTTAAACGGGATTGCCGGAAACACCATATATTTT,CASSPQPLNGIAGNTIYF
TRBV10-1,TRBD2,TRBJ2-1,-,TGCGCCAGCAGCGCCGGGACTAGCGGGGGGTCGCTGAGCTCCTACAATGAGCAGTTCTTC,CASSAGTSGGSLSSYNEQFF
TRBV19,-,TRBJ2-7,-,TGTGCCAGTAGTAAGGGACACCTCTACGAGCAGTACTTC,CASSKGHLYEQYF
TRBV7-9,TRBD1,TRBJ2-5,once,TGTGCCAGCAGCATCCGACAGGGGGCCGGGGAGACCCAGTACTTC,CASSIRQGAGETQYF
TRBV6-5,TRBD1,TRBJ1-2,-,TGTGCCAGCGGCGCAGGGGGCAGCTATGGCTACACCTTC,CASGAGGSYGYTF
TRBV7-8,-,TRBJ1-3,few,TGTGCCAGCAGCCCCACACGGGTCTCTGGAAACACCATATATTTT,CASSPTRVSGNTIYF
TRBV9,TRBD1,TRBJ2-1,-,TGTGCCAGTGCCCTTCGGACAGGGGGCTTACACAATGAGCAGTTCTTC,CASALRTGGLHNEQFF
TRBV30,-,TRBJ2-7,-,TGTGCCTGGAGTGGGAACAGGTACGAGCAGTACTTC,CAWSGNRYEQYF
TRBV18,-,TRBJ1-2,-,TGTGCCAGCTCACAGGGGAAAGTTTATGGCTACACCTTC,CASSQGKVYGYTF